This T cell receptor beta chain was found in a study of blood T cell repertoires in COVID-19 (dated by TCRdb to 2020 to 2022). Looking at the study overall: Samples covering the acute and convalescent phases of COVID-19 were provided by collaborators in the United States, Italy and Spain. The prospective study material was composed of cDNA or gDNA derived from T cells, B-cell-depleted T cells, or PBMCs. Subjects who had been exposed to COVID-19, were actively infected with it, or had recovered from it provided the deeply sampled blood TCRbeta repertoires that made up the dataset. The repertoires were made available in a free public database intended to serve as a resource for research on the immune response to SARS-CoV-2. The samples were drawn from the first 160 participants of the ongoing ImmuneRACE study and from roughly 1,300 subjects provided by 6 global collaborators. Sample metadata almost always included a de-identified subject ID, COVID-19 status, age in years and sex. Where available, HLA class I and class II types were obtained from metadata supplied by the sample provider rather than from assay-based typing. Summary of the overall study and its limitations: The quantity of clinical and demographic metadata differed by source and by participant and was supplied without curation.

The immunoSEQ Assay, a bias-controlled multiplex PCR, was used to amplify TCRbeta CDR3 regions from genomic DNA. In the authors' own workflow: Within the assay, amplification of reference gene primers was used to estimate how many nucleated cells each sample contained. Sequence reads were collapsed and filtered to measure the absolute abundance of every unique TCRbeta CDR3 rearrangement. For each sample, productive Simpson clonality was calculated as the square root of Simpson's diversity index across productive rearrangements. This immuneACCESS table, as held by TCRdb, lists in-frame sequences with V and J called but not all clones. Of the missing ones, under half trace to an unresolved V gene in checked studies; the others have no known cause. V, J and clone size are taken as reported in that table, and D and trimming were inferred from the DNA itself. The table for this sample lists 200,000 or so clones; more than 75% of them were counted only once. Under 3.5% of the sample belongs to the ten largest clones.

For this clone: The antigen it recognizes is unknown. No clone much larger than this one lies a single base away; base qualities are absent.

A second Seattle source provided samples from volunteer blood donors who had recovered from COVID-19. Collaborating institutions collected whole blood in K2EDTA tubes following their own protocols. Collaborator samples were shipped for TCRbeta analysis as frozen whole blood, isolated PBMCs, or DNA extracted from either sample type. Source material: peripheral blood. This sequence was found in a man aged 50 to 60 who had recovered from COVID-19.

CDR3 reads: CASRNWDRGSYNEQFF. The nucleotides are TGTGCCAGCAGGAACTGGGACAGGGGCTCCTACAATGAGCAGTTCTTC. This sequence uses TRBV27 and TRBJ2-1, and 10 junction bases match TRBD1. Relative to germline, V is missing 6 bases and J is missing 0 bases, with 5 bases of the junction outside any gene match. CDR1 MNHEY and CDR2 SMNVEV are derived from the germline V gene (reference sequence). Counted from cysteine to phenylalanine, this CDR3 has 16 amino acids. Kept here is only the CDR3 DNA, which spans 48 bases and is read in frame from base 1.